This T cell receptor (beta chain) came from a study of radiation and T cells in renal cell carcinoma. Time point noted: baseline pretreatment blood. As to treatment: 15 Gy SBRT to primary tumor, nephrectomy 4 weeks later. The patient's renal cell carcinoma had clear cell pathology. The protocol was immunoSEQ multiplex PCR, while the TCRdb copy is restricted to in-frame clones and leaves out a portion. The repertoire holds about 59,000 clones, with over 70% as singletons. Study observations and caveats: From baseline, blood top tumor clonotypes peaked at 2 weeks post-radiation. No pretreatment tumor biopsies were available for baseline clonotypes.

This clone is labeled as medium-sized (0.01 to 0.1%). Antigen specificity is unknown. Germline V lookup: CDR1 MNHNY, CDR2 SVGAGI (reference sequence). This CDR3 is 12 amino acids long. The V end was cut by 7 bases, the J end by 7 bases, with 13 bases between. The source material was blood, sampled from a patient whose treatment included radiotherapy and nephrectomy. J is TRBJ1-1 and V is TRBV6-6, with unresolved D. The TCR originated in a man aged 55 to 70 with renal cell carcinoma. CDR3: CASTSDYLEAFF. The CDR3 DNA follows: TGTGCCAGCACCTCCGATTATCTTGAAGCTTTCTTT.